These 28 T cell receptor beta chains were sequenced from one sample in a study of blood T cell repertoires in COVID-19. The method was immunoSEQ multiplex PCR; TCRdb's version includes in-frame clones alone and lacks a portion of them. Of roughly 150,000 clones in the sample, roughly 85% are singletons; the top ten hold about 1.9%. Source material: peripheral blood. Receptors were obtained from a woman older than 75 with acute or convalescent COVID-19.

The genes are TRBV21-1 and TRBJ1-5; no DNA check was done on the table's D call, TRBD1. TRBV21-1 corresponds to a pseudogene. This CDR3 contains 15 residues. CDR3 amino acids: CASSLKTGVNQPQHF. The CDR3 DNA follows: TGTGCCAGCAGCCTCAAGACAGGGGTCAATCAGCCCCAGCATTTT.

V gene TRBV30 combines with J gene TRBJ1-4; D unclear. CDR1 is GTSNPN and CDR2 is SVGIG in the germline V gene (reference sequence). The CDR3 has 13 amino acids. The ends were cut back, 3 bases at V and 7 bases at J, with 12 bases in the middle. The CDR3 nucleotides read TGTGCCTGGAGGCCCAGGCCGGCTGAAAAACTGTTTTTT. It codes for CAWRPRPAEKLFF.

V is TRBV7-2 and J is TRBJ2-5, with TRBD2 matching 9 bases. The junction had 15 bases not matched to a gene; V was cut back by 5 bases and J by 5 bases. Germline V gives CDR1 SGHTA, CDR2 FQGNSA. CDR3 length: 17 amino acids. CDR3: CASSLQGVREGQETQYF. CDR3 nucleotide sequence: TGTGCCAGCAGCCTGCAGGGTGTGCGGGAGGGCCAGGAGACCCAGTACTTC.

This chain uses TRBV5-1 with TRBJ1-1; 9 positions match TRBD1. V dropped 5 bases and J dropped 0; count of bases not matched to a gene: 8. This CDR3 is built from 16 residues. Germline V gene lookup returns CDR1 SGHRS and CDR2 YFSETQ. The CDR3 spells CASSRPGTGMNTEAFF. The CDR3 DNA reads as TGCGCCAGCAGTCGTCCCGGGACAGGGATGAACACTGAAGCTTTCTTT. Variable domain in full (rest from reference TRBV5-1 and TRBJ1-1): KAGVTQTPRYLIKTRGQQVTLSCSPISGHRSVSWYQQTPGQGLQFLFEYFSETQRNKGNFPGRFSGRQFSNSRSEMNVSTLELGDSALYLCASSRPGTGMNTEAFFGQGTRLTVV.

The chain uses TRBV18 and TRBJ1-1; no definite D call. V dropped 3 bases and J dropped 3 bases, with 17 bases sitting between them. Germline V gives CDR1 KGHSH, CDR2 LQKENI. This CDR3 region has 16 residues. The CDR3 spells CASSPRSRSSDTEAFF. Written as DNA, the CDR3 is TGTGCCAGCTCACCGCGAAGTAGAAGTTCCGACACTGAAGCTTTCTTT.

The V gene is TRBV7-2, the J gene TRBJ2-1; 9 nucleotides match TRBD1. CDR1 is SGHTA and CDR2 is FQGNSA in the germline V gene. The CDR3 sequence is 15 residues long. Germline trimming cut 1 base from V and 6 bases from J; bases unmatched to any gene: 4. CDR3 sequence (DNA): TGTGCCAGCAGCTTAGTTATGACAGGGGGCAATGAGCAGTTCTTC. Translating gives CASSLVMTGGNEQFF.

The chain couples TRBV5-6 to TRBJ2-1, with D maybe TRBD2 (5 bases). CDR3 length: 15 amino acids. Trimming removed 0 bases at V and 5 bases at J, with 12 bases between. The germline CDR1 and CDR2 sequences are SGHDT and YYEEEE. CDR3 bases: TGTGCCAGCAGCTTGGCAGGTTACGGGAACAATGAGCAGTTCTTC. It translates to CASSLAGYGNNEQFF.

The rearrangement joins TRBV5-6 to TRBJ2-1; D perhaps matches TRBD2 (6 bases). CDR1 is SGHDT, CDR2 YYEEEE, per germline. Trimming took off 3 bases at V and 5 bases at J, with 12 bases between the two ends. The CDR3 is made up of 14 amino acids. As DNA, the CDR3 is TGTGCCAGCAGCTGGGACTTAAAGGACAATGAGCAGTTCTTC. Translating gives CASSWDLKDNEQFF.

This clone has just a few counts. Other DNA sequences within the sample encode an identical CDR3. The chain recombines TRBV9 with TRBJ2-1; maybe TRBD2 (5 bases). Per germline, CDR1 SGDLS and CDR2 YYNGEE. The CDR3 loop spans 15 amino acids. Trimming left V 0 bases short and J 4 bases short, with 11 bases between. CDR3 region: CASSVEGVTYNEQFF. CDR3 sequence (DNA): TGTGCCAGCAGCGTAGAGGGAGTTACGTACAATGAGCAGTTCTTC.

The rearrangement uses TRBV9 and TRBJ1-4; D possibly corresponds to TRBD1 (5 bases). The CDR3 covers 15 residues. Germline values: CDR1 SGDLS, CDR2 YYNGEE. Trimming removed 0 bases at V and 7 bases at J, with 13 bases between. CDR3 sequence (DNA): TGTGCCAGCAGCGTAGGCGTGGGGGGAGGTGAAAAACTGTTTTTT. This sequence encodes CASSVGVGGGEKLFF.

The chain uses TRBV28 and TRBJ2-3, with 12 nucleotides matching TRBD1. CDR1 and CDR2 (germline): MDHEN, SYDVKM. This CDR3 is 19 amino acids long. The J segment lost 2 bases and the V segment lost 3 bases, leaving 12 bases of the junction unmatched. CDR3 protein: CASSFSGTGGLGVTDTQYF. CDR3 in DNA: TGTGCCAGCAGTTTTTCCGGGACAGGGGGCTTAGGGGTCACAGATACGCAGTATTTT. Complete variable domain (other parts from reference TRBV28 and TRBJ2-3): DVKVTQSSRYLVKRTGEKVFLECVQDMDHENMFWYRQDPGLGLRLIYFSYDVKMKEKGDIPEGYSVSREKKERFSLILESASTNQTSMYLCASSFSGTGGLGVTDTQYFGPGTRLTVL.

The V call is TRBV2, the J call TRBJ2-2, with 7 bases lining up with TRBD1. CDR1 is SNHLY and CDR2 is FYNNEI in the germline V gene. The CDR3 is 14 amino acids. V shed 4 bases, J shed 5 bases, and the junction held 4 bases outside the gene matches. The CDR3 sequence is CASSGHRGTGELFF. The CDR3, as DNA: TGTGCCAGCAGTGGGCACAGGGGTACCGGGGAGCTGTTTTTT.

This chain joins TRBV7-9 and TRBJ1-1, with D tentatively TRBD1 (6 bases). Trimming removed 3 bases from V and 6 bases from J, with 14 bases in between. CDR1 and CDR2 (germline): SEHNR, FQNEAQ (reference sequence). This CDR3 comprises 14 residues. CDR3 coding DNA: TGTGCCAGCAGCTTGGGGGCAGCGAAGCCTGAAGCTTTCTTT. Translation: CASSLGAAKPEAFF.

The rearrangement links TRBV30 to TRBJ1-1, with D unclear. The CDR3 covers 15 residues. Germline V gene data show CDR1 as GTSNPN and CDR2 as SVGIG (reference sequence). The V gene lost 3 bases and the J gene lost 3 bases, with 17 bases spanning the gap. The CDR3 DNA sequence: TGTGCCTGGAGATACGTTGATGCAGTCTACACTGAAGCTTTCTTT. Translated: CAWRYVDAVYTEAFF.

The gene calls are TRBV5-1 and TRBJ2-3, with 11 positions matching TRBD2. Germline V CDR1 and CDR2: SGHRS, YFSETQ. The V segment lost 0 bases and the J segment 3 bases; nucleotides outside the gene matches: 3. The CDR3 loop spans 16 amino acids. This CDR3 is CASSLVSGRVTDTQYF. The CDR3 DNA reads TGCGCCAGCAGCTTGGTTAGCGGGAGGGTGACAGATACGCAGTATTTT.

This clone was observed a single time. This chain uses TRBV4-1 with TRBJ2-1, with 10 bases matching TRBD2. Unmatched junction bases numbered 5, after V lost 5 bases and J lost 4 bases. The CDR3 runs 15 residues. CDR1 is MGHRA and CDR2 is YSYEKL in the germline V gene. CDR3 sequence reads: CASSYRTSGYNEQFF. The CDR3 bases are TGCGCCAGCAGCTACAGGACTAGCGGATACAATGAGCAGTTCTTC.

This clone turned up a few times. The rearrangement links TRBV6-5 to TRBJ2-3; D is possibly TRBD2 (5 bases). CDR3 size: 13 residues. Per germline, CDR1 MNHEY and CDR2 SVGAGI. V was trimmed by 8 bases and J by 3 bases, leaving 12 bases between them. The CDR3, as DNA: TGTGCCAGCGCCGTTCCGGGGACAGATACGCAGTATTTT. This translates into CASAVPGTDTQYF.

The chain recombines TRBV6-2 or TRBV6-3 with TRBJ1-6, with D unresolved. V was cut by 1 base and J by 5 bases, with 12 bases left in between. Per germline, CDR1 MNHEY and CDR2 SVGEGT. The CDR3 runs to 16 residues. The CDR3 spells CASSYYSPSDNSPLHF. In DNA, the CDR3 is TGTGCCAGCAGTTACTACAGCCCCAGTGATAATTCACCCCTCCACTTT.

The V gene is TRBV24-1, the J gene TRBJ1-1, with D perhaps TRBD1 (5 bases). The CDR3 runs 14 residues. Trimming removed 5 bases at V and 2 bases at J, with 11 bases between. Germline CDR1 is KGHDR and CDR2 is SFDVKD. In nucleotides, the CDR3 is TGTGCCACCAGTGGAAGGGGCTTAAACACTGAAGCTTTCTTT. Its translation: CATSGRGLNTEAFF.

With regard to this clone: At the DNA level, this CDR3 is encoded by other sequences in the same sample as well. The chain couples TRBV3-1 (or the pseudogene TRBV3-2) to TRBJ1-1; 11 positions agree with TRBD1. Germline CDR1 LGHDT, CDR2 YNNKEL (reference sequence). The CDR3 runs to 14 residues. V dropped 4 bases and J dropped 4; count of bases not matched to a gene: 2. The CDR3 here is CASSLGTGGTEAFF. Here the CDR3 DNA reads TGTGCCAGCAGCCTCGGGACAGGGGGCACTGAAGCTTTCTTT.

This clone was counted once. This sequence joins TRBV7-9 and TRBJ2-1; 9 bases line up with TRBD1. The V gene end was trimmed by 5 bases and the J gene end by 9 bases; junction bases not matched to a gene: 11. Per germline, CDR1 SEHNR and CDR2 FQNEAQ (reference sequence). The CDR3 has 15 residues. The CDR3 DNA is TGTGCCAGCAGCACCCGGGACAGGGAAAGGGGTGAGCAGTTCTTC. Translated: CASSTRDRERGEQFF.

V is TRBV30 and J is TRBJ2-1; no definite D call. Germline loops: CDR1 GTSNPN, CDR2 SVGIG (reference sequence). This CDR3 comprises 13 residues. Trimming removed 0 bases from V and 6 bases from J, with 9 bases in between. The CDR3 is CAWSVAGGNEQFF. In DNA form, the CDR3 reads TGTGCCTGGAGTGTAGCAGGTGGCAATGAGCAGTTCTTC.

The chain couples TRBV19 to TRBJ1-4, with 8 bases aligning to TRBD1. The CDR3 runs 14 residues. J lost 6 bases, V lost 6 bases, and 6 bases had no gene match. Germline loops: CDR1 LNHDA, CDR2 SQIVND (reference sequence). The chain's CDR3 is CASRSGTGYEKLFF. CDR3 nucleotide sequence: TGTGCCAGTAGATCCGGGACAGGTTATGAAAAACTGTTTTTT.

The chain uses TRBV4-3 and TRBJ2-3, with 13 bases fitting TRBD2. The germline CDR1 and CDR2 sequences are LGHNA and YSLEER. This CDR3 is built from 16 residues. Germline trimming cut 4 bases from V and 6 bases from J; bases unmatched to any gene: 7. CDR3 sequence: CASSLTLAGGTDTQYF. In nucleotides, the CDR3 is TGCGCCAGCAGCCTAACACTAGCGGGAGGGACGGATACGCAGTATTTT.

The chain links TRBV6-5 to TRBJ1-5; TRBD1 matches at 10 bases. The CDR3 runs to 15 residues. In germline, CDR1 is MNHEY, CDR2 SVGAGI. Losses at the gene ends were 6 bases for V and 6 bases for J; bases not matched to a gene: 8. The CDR3 nucleotides read TGTGCCAGCAGCCTGACAGGGGGCGCGGGTCAGCCCCAGCATTTT. It yields the protein CASSLTGGAGQPQHF.

CDR3: CASSLASGPYNEQFF. CDR3 nucleotides: TGTGCCAGCAGCTTGGCTAGCGGGCCGTACAATGAGCAGTTCTTC. The chain is built from TRBV7-2 and TRBJ2-1, with TRBD2 matching over 8 bases. The CDR3 runs 15 residues. CDR1 SGHTA and CDR2 FQGNSA come from the germline V gene. V shed 3 bases and J 4 bases; nucleotides not matched to a gene: 5.

The J gene is TRBJ2-3, the V gene TRBV7-2; D possibly corresponds to TRBD2 (5 bases). Germline loops: CDR1 SGHTA, CDR2 FQGNSA. The CDR3 loop spans 16 amino acids. The V and J ends lost 1 base and 3 bases respectively, with 14 bases between them. This CDR3 is CASSLEGREGTDTQYF. The CDR3 DNA is TGTGCCAGCAGCTTAGAGGGCCGAGAGGGTACAGATACGCAGTATTTT.

This sequence joins TRBV7-2 and TRBJ2-2, with unresolved D. The germline gives CDR1 SGHTA, CDR2 FQGNSA. This CDR3 is built from 13 residues. V was pared by 3 bases and J by 9 bases, with 11 bases between. Written as DNA, the CDR3 is TGTGCCAGCAGCTTCCCATCTACCCGGGAGCTGTTTTTT. Residues: CASSFPSTRELFF.